In this sample, the clone carrying this TCR beta chain turned up a few times. Its target is not known. The data were obtained in a study of OX40 agonist ivuxolimab in advanced cancers. Sequenced by immunoSEQ multiplex PCR; TCRdb stores in-frame clones only, minus some. In the table there are approximately 49,000 clones, around 84% of which are singletons. This CDR3 is 14 amino acids long. Germline assignment: CDR1 MGHRA and CDR2 YSYEKL. V dropped 0 bases and J dropped 8 bases, with 13 bases sitting between them. Patients were ruled out by autoimmune disease history or systemic immunosuppression. Study-level findings and limits: Among some nonresponders, normalized T-cell clonal expansion was also low.

The sequence derives from an adult with an advanced solid tumor such as melanoma, head and neck, liver or kidney cancer. V gene TRBV4-1 combines with J gene TRBJ1-2; D not certain. This specimen was CD4+ or CD8+ T cells sorted from blood, taken in a trial of the OX40 agonist ivuxolimab. DNA for the CDR3: TGCGCCAGCAGCCAAGAAGTAGCTCTCCAGGGCTACACCTTC. It yields the protein CASSQEVALQGYTF.